A single sample is the source of the 18 T cell receptor beta chains below, sequenced in a study of OX40 agonist ivuxolimab in advanced cancers. Clones were sequenced by immunoSEQ multiplex PCR, and TCRdb holds only the in-frame ones, with some missing. Of some 45,000 clones in the sample, approximately 84% are singletons; the top ten hold around 30%. The sequencing here drew on CD4+ or CD8+ T cells sorted from blood, taken in a trial of the OX40 agonist ivuxolimab. These receptors were obtained from an adult with an advanced solid tumor such as melanoma, head and neck, liver or kidney cancer.

This sequence joins TRBV28 and TRBJ1-4; a weak D match, TRBD1 (5 bases). CDR3 size: 13 residues. CDR1 and CDR2 (germline): MDHEN, SYDVKM. Deletions cut 10 bases from V and 8 bases from J, with 17 bases between. CDR3 loop: CATHHQGAEKLFF. Written as DNA, the CDR3 is TGTGCCACCCATCACCAGGGCGCGGAAAAACTGTTTTTT.

This clone came up once. V is TRBV7-9 and J is TRBJ2-5; no clear D. The CDR3 has 15 amino acids. V lost 2 bases to trimming and J lost 2 bases, with 12 bases between them. Germline CDR1 reads SEHNR; CDR2 reads FQNEAQ (reference sequence). The CDR3 sequence: CASSLNRVTQETQYF. The CDR3 DNA is TGTGCCAGCAGCTTAAACCGAGTCACTCAAGAGACCCAGTACTTC.

The chain joins TRBV13 to TRBJ2-1; D might be TRBD2 (7 bases). CDR3 length: 17 residues. V was pared by 6 bases and J by 9 bases, with 27 bases between. The germline gives CDR1 PRHDT, CDR2 FYEKMQ (reference sequence). The CDR3 DNA sequence: TGTGCCAGCAGTGAAGGGGTCTTCCGCGGCGGGGGCAGTGAGCAGTTCTTC. It encodes CASSEGVFRGGGSEQFF.

This clone showed up just once. The rearrangement links TRBV19 to TRBJ2-2, with 9 positions matching TRBD2. Germline trimming cut 4 bases from V and 9 bases from J; bases unmatched to any gene: 9. CDR1 is LNHDA, CDR2 SQIVND, per germline (reference sequence). This CDR3 has 15 residues. The CDR3 nucleotides read TGTGCCAGTAGTAAGTTAGCGGGAGCCGGTAGGGAGCTGTTTTTT. Translating it yields CASSKLAGAGRELFF.

The V and J genes are TRBV4-1 and TRBJ2-7, with D perhaps TRBD2 (5 bases). Germline CDR1 and CDR2: MGHRA and YSYEKL. This CDR3 region has 15 residues. The V and J ends lost 3 bases and 2 bases respectively, with 14 bases between them. DNA for the CDR3: TGCGCCAGCAGCCAGGGTCACGGGAACGCCTACGAGCAGTACTTC. Encoded protein: CASSQGHGNAYEQYF.

This chain joins TRBV5-1 and TRBJ2-7, with 8 bases identical to TRBD1. The germline V gene has CDR1 SGHRS and CDR2 YFSETQ. CDR3 length: 14 residues. The V segment lost 5 bases and the J segment 1 base; nucleotides outside the gene matches: 5. CDR3 DNA sequence: TGCGCCAGCAGTCTTCAGGGGGCGTCCTACGAGCAGTACTTC. Protein product: CASSLQGASYEQYF. The entire variable domain, with the rest obtained from reference TRBV5-1 and TRBJ2-7, is as follows: KAGVTQTPRYLIKTRGQQVTLSCSPISGHRSVSWYQQTPGQGLQFLFEYFSETQRNKGNFPGRFSGRQFSNSRSEMNVSTLELGDSALYLCASSLQGASYEQYFGPGTRLTVT.

The rearrangement joins TRBV10-3 to TRBJ2-5; 11 bases are a match to TRBD1. Germline CDR1 reads ENHRY; CDR2 reads SYGVKD. The trim removed 4 bases at V and 5 bases at J, leaving 6 bases unmatched. The CDR3 is 15 amino acids. The CDR3 reads CAISGLDRGPETQYF. The CDR3 region has the DNA TGTGCCATCAGTGGTCTGGACAGGGGGCCTGAGACCCAGTACTTC.

The chain is built from TRBV10-1 and TRBJ2-1, with 10 nucleotides matching TRBD2. Germline-derived CDR1 and CDR2 are WNHNN and SYGVQD (reference sequence). This CDR3 region has 16 residues. After removal of 6 bases from V and 5 bases from J, the junction contained 10 bases not matched to a gene. CDR3 protein: CASSLTVAGGHNEQFF. In nucleotides, the CDR3 is TGCGCCAGCAGCCTAACTGTAGCGGGGGGACACAATGAGCAGTTCTTC.

For this clone: A junction boundary mismatches the germline segment, possibly from a read error. The chain has TRBV7-7 and TRBJ2-7, with a weak D call TRBD1 (5 bases). The CDR3 totals 13 residues. Germline CDR1 reads SSHAT; CDR2 reads FNYEAQ (reference sequence). CDR3 in amino acids: CASSLGVDYEQYF. CDR3 coding DNA: TGTGCTAGCAGCTTAGGGGTGGACTACGAGCAGTACTTC.

This clone was seen a few times. The chain couples TRBV6-1 to TRBJ1-5; the match to TRBD1 covers 9 bases. V was pared by 6 bases and J by 6 bases, with 9 bases of the junction left unmatched. Germline V gene data show CDR1 as MNHNS and CDR2 as SASEGT. The CDR3 extends over 15 amino acids. CDR3 coding DNA: TGTGCCAGCAGCGAAAAAACAGGGGGCGGTCAGCCCCAGCATTTT. Translating gives CASSEKTGGGQPQHF.

As regards this clone: The same CDR3 also results from other DNA sequences found in this sample. The chain links TRBV7-3 to TRBJ2-2; D not certain. CDR3 size: 13 residues. Trimming took 1 base from V and 5 from J, leaving 5 bases between them. CDR1 and CDR2 (germline): SGHTA, FQGTGA. Written as DNA, the CDR3 is TGTGCCAGCAGCTTAAGTTATACCGGGGAGCTGTTTTTT. Its protein is CASSLSYTGELFF. Variable domain in full (rest from reference TRBV7-3 and TRBJ2-2): GAGVSQTPSNKVTEKGKYVELRCDPISGHTALYWYRQSLGQGPEFLIYFQGTGAADDSGLPNDRFFAVRPEGSVSTLKIQRTERGDSAVYLCASSLSYTGELFFGEGSRLTVL.

The rearrangement links TRBV5-1 to TRBJ2-2; D ambiguous. Germline assignment: CDR1 SGHRS and CDR2 YFSETQ. The CDR3 contains 14 residues. Deletions cut 0 bases from V and 10 bases from J, with 13 bases between. The CDR3 nucleotides are TGCGCCAGCAGCTTGGCTCTATCCCCCGCGGAGCTGTTTTTT. Protein product: CASSLALSPAELFF.

J is TRBJ2-7 and V is TRBV5-1; TRBD1 agrees at 9 bases. This CDR3 has 16 amino acids. V lost 4 bases and J lost 2; bases outside the gene matches: 10. CDR1 is SGHRS and CDR2 is YFSETQ in the germline V gene. The CDR3: CASSEGQGTATYEQYF. Written as DNA, the CDR3 is TGCGCCAGCAGCGAAGGACAGGGGACCGCAACCTACGAGCAGTACTTC.

The chain has TRBV9 and TRBJ2-1; 9 bases line up with TRBD2. This CDR3 is 15 amino acids long. Germline assignment: CDR1 SGDLS and CDR2 YYNGEE. The V gene end was trimmed by 0 bases and the J gene end by 9 bases; junction bases not matched to a gene: 7. For the CDR3, the DNA is TGTGCCAGCAGCGTAGCCGGCGGGGGGGCGGGTGAGCAGTTCTTC. This codes for CASSVAGGGAGEQFF.

The chain combines TRBV4-1 with TRBJ2-2; D unresolved. This CDR3 is built from 15 residues. Germline V CDR1 and CDR2: MGHRA, YSYEKL. Between the trimmed V and J ends, which lost 3 bases and 1 base, there was a span of 9 bases. CDR3 loop: CASSQYGWNTGELFF. CDR3 coding DNA: TGCGCCAGCAGCCAGTATGGGTGGAACACCGGGGAGCTGTTTTTT.

The V gene is TRBV30, the J gene TRBJ1-4; no firm D call. The CDR3 has 15 amino acids. Per germline, CDR1 GTSNPN and CDR2 SVGIG (reference sequence). Trimming removed 1 base from V and 3 bases from J, with 12 bases in between. The CDR3 DNA follows: TGTGCCTGGAGTGGTATGGGGTGGGCTAATGAAAAACTGTTTTTT. Translating gives CAWSGMGWANEKLFF.

This clone was recorded only once. The chain carries TRBV5-4 and TRBJ2-4; tentatively, D is TRBD1 or TRBD2 (7 bases each). Germline CDR1 is SGHNT and CDR2 is YYREEE (reference sequence). This CDR3 has 17 residues. V was pared by 5 bases and J by 0 bases, with 18 bases between. The CDR3 bases are TGTGCCAGCAGTTTCGGGGGGACAGCTTTAGCCAAAAACATTCAGTACTTC. Translated, it gives CASSFGGTALAKNIQYF.

The CDR3 loop reads CASSEPGVRYEQYF. The CDR3 nucleotides are TGTGCCAGCAGCGAGCCAGGGGTCCGCTACGAGCAGTACTTC. The genes are TRBV6-1 and TRBJ2-7, with D possibly being TRBD1 (6 bases). Germline CDR1 and CDR2: MNHNS and SASEGT. The CDR3 spans 14 residues. Trimming removed 6 bases from V and 3 bases from J, with 15 bases in between.